This T cell receptor beta chain was identified during a study of cytomegalovirus exposure and HLA in healthy donors. General study findings and limits: Presence/absence analyses took donor sequencing depth as roughly uniform.

Primers: 60 Vbeta forward and 13 Jbeta reverse. TCRdb's copy holds only in-frame clones and misses some; the assay was immunoSEQ multiplex PCR. The sample records roughly 150,000 clones, around 86% being singletons. In regard to this clone: Its matching antigen is unknown.

Germline V gene sequence: CDR1 SGHTA, CDR2 FQGNSA. V lost 5 bases to trimming and J lost 8 bases, with 12 bases between them. The CDR3 contains 12 residues. The chain has TRBV7-2 and TRBJ1-2; TRBD1 is a possible D gene (5 bases). Input material: PBMCs. This clonotype was obtained from a man in his fifties in good health and CMV-seropositive. CDR3 loop: CASSPSGGGYTF. CDR3 nucleotides: TGTGCCAGCAGCCCGTCGGGGGGAGGCTACACCTTC.